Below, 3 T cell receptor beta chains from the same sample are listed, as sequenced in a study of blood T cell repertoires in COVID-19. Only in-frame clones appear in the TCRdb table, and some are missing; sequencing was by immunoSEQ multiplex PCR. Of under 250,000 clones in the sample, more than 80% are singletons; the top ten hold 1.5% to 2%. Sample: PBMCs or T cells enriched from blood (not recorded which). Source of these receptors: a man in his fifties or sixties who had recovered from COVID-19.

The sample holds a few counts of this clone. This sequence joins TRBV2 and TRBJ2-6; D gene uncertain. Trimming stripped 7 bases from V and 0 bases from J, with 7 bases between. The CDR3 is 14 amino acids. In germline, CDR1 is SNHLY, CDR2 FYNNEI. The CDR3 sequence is CASTRFSGANVLTF. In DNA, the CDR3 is TGTGCCAGCACCCGGTTCTCTGGGGCCAACGTCCTGACTTTC.

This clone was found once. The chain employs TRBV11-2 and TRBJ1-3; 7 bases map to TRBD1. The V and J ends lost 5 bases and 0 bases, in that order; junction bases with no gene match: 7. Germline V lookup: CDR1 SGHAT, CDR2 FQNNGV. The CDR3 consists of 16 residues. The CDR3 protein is CASSQYTGASGNTIYF. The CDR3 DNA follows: TGTGCCAGCAGCCAATATACAGGGGCCTCTGGAAACACCATATATTTT.

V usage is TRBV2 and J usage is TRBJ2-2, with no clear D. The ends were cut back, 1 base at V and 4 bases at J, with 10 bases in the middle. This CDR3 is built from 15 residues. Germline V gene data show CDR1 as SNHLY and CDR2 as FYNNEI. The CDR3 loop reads CASSEVARGTGELFF. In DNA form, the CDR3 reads TGTGCCAGCAGTGAAGTAGCTCGAGGCACCGGGGAGCTGTTTTTT.